Below are 32 T cell receptor beta chains sequenced from a single sample in a study of blood T cells in healthy people across ages. With a J-beta primer mix and a sample-barcoded 5' primer, a second PCR ran about 7 to 11 cycles. MiXCR, run by TCRdb on the 5' RACE reads, gives a single entry per CDR3 protein. Seen here are about 1.4 million distinct CDR3 sequences, almost 60% observed once, and the top ten hold roughly 6.3%. The sample taken for sequencing was blood. Receptor source: a young man in good health.

This rearrangement joins TRBV20-1 to TRBJ1-2, with TRBD1 as a possible D gene (5 bases). Germline assignment: CDR1 DFQATT and CDR2 SNEGSKA (reference sequence). The CDR3 spans 12 residues. Between the trimmed V and J ends, which lost 6 bases and 4 bases, there was a span of 12 bases. CDR3 in DNA: TGCAGTGCGCTAAGACAGACCTATGGCTACACCTTC. This gives the protein CSALRQTYGYTF.

The CDR3, as DNA: TGTGCCAGCAGTTACACACAGGGGGGGGGCTACGAGCAGTACTTC. It encodes CASSYTQGGGYEQYF. The J gene is TRBJ2-7, the V gene TRBV6-5; D possibly corresponds to TRBD1 (8 bases). The V gene lost 2 bases and the J gene lost 3 bases, with 14 bases spanning the gap. The CDR3 sequence is 15 residues long. CDR1 and CDR2 (germline): MNHEY, SVGAGI.

The chain combines TRBV4-3 with TRBJ1-1; TRBD1 might be the D (6 bases). Between the trimmed V and J ends, which lost 1 base and 7 bases, there was a span of 7 bases. The CDR3 contains 12 residues. Germline V gene lookup returns CDR1 LGHNA and CDR2 YSLEER. The CDR3 sequence is CASSQGDIEAFF. CDR3 DNA: TGCGCCAGCAGCCAAGGGGACATTGAAGCTTTCTTT.

The V gene is TRBV7-2, the J gene TRBJ2-1; 10 positions match TRBD2. Germline CDR1 and CDR2: SGHTA and FQGNSA. This CDR3 comprises 15 residues. V trimming: 3 bases; J trimming: 10 bases; junction bases outside the gene matches: 9. The DNA of the CDR3 is TGTGCCAGCAGCTTTGGTCTAGCGGGAGCGGGGGAGCAGTTCTTC. Protein product: CASSFGLAGAGEQFF.

This clonotype has just a few counts. The chain links TRBV4-3 to TRBJ2-1; D assignment may be TRBD1 or TRBD2 (5 bases each). The CDR3 contains 15 residues. The V gene's germline CDR1 is LGHNA and CDR2 YSLEER. V was clipped by 4 bases and J by 7 bases, with 17 bases between them. DNA of the CDR3: TGCGCCAGCAGCCCACACCGGGACCTAGGGAATGAGCAGTTCTTC. As protein: CASSPHRDLGNEQFF.

The chain uses TRBV20-1 and TRBJ1-4; D is unclear. Trimming cost V 5 bases and J 6 bases, with 13 bases left between them. The CDR3 runs 13 residues. Germline V gives CDR1 DFQATT, CDR2 SNEGSKA (reference sequence). The CDR3 sequence is CSACPMEHEKLFF. For the CDR3, the DNA is TGCAGTGCTTGTCCAATGGAGCATGAAAAACTGTTTTTT.

This rearrangement joins TRBV4-1 to TRBJ2-5, with TRBD2 as a possible D gene (6 bases). The V end lost 2 bases, the J end lost 5 bases, and 15 bases lay between the germline ends. The CDR3 runs 15 residues. CDR1 MGHRA and CDR2 YSYEKL come from the germline V gene. CDR3 in amino acids: CASSQSGLGGETQYF. CDR3 nucleotide sequence: TGCGCCAGCAGCCAATCCGGGCTTGGAGGGGAGACCCAGTACTTC.

This clonotype was counted at least ten times. A read error is possible here, since a much larger clone lies one base away. V gene TRBV12-3 or TRBV12-4 combines with J gene TRBJ2-1; D is unclear. The last part of the DNA fits TRBJ2-7 better; the J call may be wrong. The CDR3 is 12 residues long. The CDR3 DNA reads as TGTGCCAGCAGTTTCTTGTACAATGAGCAGTACTTC. Protein: CASSFLYNEQYF.

V usage is TRBV20-1 and J usage is TRBJ2-5, with D possibly called TRBD1 or TRBD2 (6 bases each). The DNA matches TRBJ2-7 better at its end, which makes the J call doubtful. Germline lookup yields CDR1 DFQATT and CDR2 SNEGSKA (reference sequence). CDR3 length: 14 amino acids. CDR3 sequence: CSAQVGGRTYEQYF. The CDR3 region has the DNA TGCAGTGCCCAAGTAGGGGGGAGGACGTACGAGCAGTACTTC.

This clonotype occurred a few times. J is TRBJ2-7 and V is TRBV12-3 or TRBV12-4; D not resolved. The V gene lost 6 bases and the J gene lost 6 bases, with 9 bases spanning the gap. This CDR3 spans 11 amino acids. CDR3 in amino acids: CASRGYGEQYF. For the CDR3, the DNA is TGTGCCAGCAGAGGGTACGGCGAGCAGTACTTC.

The V call is TRBV6-2 or TRBV6-3, the J call TRBJ1-5; D not resolved. V lost 5 bases, J lost 0 bases, and 14 bases lay in between. Looked up from germline, CDR1 is MNHEY and CDR2 is SVGEGT. This CDR3 region has 16 residues. The CDR3 loop is CASSPQGRISNQPQHF. The CDR3 region has the DNA TGTGCCAGCAGTCCCCAAGGACGGATTAGCAATCAGCCCCAGCATTTT.

This chain links TRBV7-2 with TRBJ2-7; 7 bases map to TRBD2. The germline CDR1 and CDR2 sequences are SGHTA and FQGNSA. The CDR3 has 13 amino acids. The trim removed 1 base at V and 6 bases at J, leaving 3 bases unmatched. The DNA for the CDR3 is TGTGCCAGCAGCTTAGGGGCGGGGGTCGAGCAGTACTTC. Translated, it gives CASSLGAGVEQYF.

As concerns this clonotype: The junction departs from the called germline gene at one end, perhaps through a read error. DNA for the CDR3: TGTGCCAGCAGCTTGCGGGCCGGCCCCCCTGAAGATTTCTTT. Translation: CASSLRAGPPEDFF. The V call is TRBV5-6, the J call TRBJ1-1; D ambiguous. Germline CDR1 reads SGHDT; CDR2 reads YYEEEE. The CDR3 length is 14 residues.

The chain combines TRBV6-1 with TRBJ2-7, with D possibly being TRBD1 or TRBD2 (5 bases each). The CDR3 has 13 residues. Trimming took 8 bases from V and 3 from J, leaving 14 bases between them. CDR1 and CDR2 from the germline V gene are MNHNS and SASEGT. The CDR3 sequence is CASLPGTNYEQYF. The CDR3 DNA sequence: TGTGCCAGCCTGCCGGGGACCAACTACGAGCAGTACTTC.

The rearrangement links TRBV20-1 to TRBJ1-2, with 9 bases identical to TRBD1. CDR1 is DFQATT and CDR2 is SNEGSKA in the germline V gene (reference sequence). The length of the CDR3 is 17 residues. J lost 6 bases, V lost 0 bases, and 14 bases had no gene match. The DNA for the CDR3 is TGCAGTGCTAGAGATTTACAGGGGGCGCCAGTGTCGGATGGCTACACCTTC. Its translation: CSARDLQGAPVSDGYTF.

The chain is built from TRBV4-2 and TRBJ2-4; D unresolved. From germline, CDR1 is LGHNA and CDR2 YNFKEQ. There are 15 residues in the CDR3. The germline V and J ends were trimmed by 0 bases and 0 bases, with 6 bases remaining between them. The CDR3 loop reads CASSQEGLAKNIQYF. For the CDR3, the DNA is TGTGCCAGCAGCCAAGAGGGGTTAGCCAAAAACATTCAGTACTTC.

The chain combines TRBV29-1 with TRBJ2-5; D is possibly TRBD1 or TRBD2 (5 bases each). CDR1 is SQVTM, CDR2 ANQGSEA, per germline. CDR3 size: 12 residues. V was pared by 2 bases and J by 5 bases, with 9 bases between. CDR3 sequence: CSVEKWGETQYF. CDR3 coding DNA: TGCAGCGTTGAAAAGTGGGGGGAGACCCAGTACTTC.

This clonotype came up once. This chain links TRBV7-2 with TRBJ1-2; no firm D call. Trimming stripped 2 bases from V and 0 bases from J, with 13 bases between. This CDR3 has 16 residues. CDR1 and CDR2 (germline): SGHTA, FQGNSA. The CDR3 DNA reads TGTGCCAGCAGCTTACCAGGACTGAAAGCTAACTATGGCTACACCTTC. As protein: CASSLPGLKANYGYTF.

The V call is TRBV28, the J call TRBJ2-1; D perhaps matches TRBD1 (6 bases). V was pared by 6 bases and J by 8 bases, with 17 bases between. Germline lookup yields CDR1 MDHEN and CDR2 SYDVKM. The CDR3 has 14 residues. Here the CDR3 reads CASRPQGPGDEQFF. In DNA, the CDR3 is TGTGCCAGCAGACCCCAGGGGCCCGGGGATGAGCAGTTCTTC.

The chain recombines TRBV7-9 with TRBJ1-2, with D possibly matching TRBD1 (5 bases). The V end lost 5 bases, the J end lost 4 bases, and 17 bases lay between the germline ends. Germline lookup yields CDR1 SEHNR and CDR2 FQNEAQ (reference sequence). The length of the CDR3 is 15 residues. DNA of the CDR3: TGTGCCAGCAGCCGGACGACCGGGACTCCCTATGGCTACACCTTC. This gives the protein CASSRTTGTPYGYTF. The whole variable domain, remainder taken from reference TRBV7-9 and TRBJ1-2, is DTGVSQNPRHKITKRGQNVTFRCDPISEHNRLYWYRQTLGQGPEFLTYFQNEAQLEKSRLLSDRFSAERPKGSFSTLEIQRTEQGDSAMYLCASSRTTGTPYGYTFGSGTRLTVV.

The genes are TRBV27 and TRBJ1-1; 9 bases align to TRBD1. V lost 5 bases and J lost 4; bases outside the gene matches: 20. This CDR3 region has 19 residues. Germline V gene lookup returns CDR1 MNHEY and CDR2 SMNVEV (reference sequence). The chain's CDR3 is CASSPLFPQWGQGTTEAFF. The CDR3 DNA reads TGTGCCAGCAGTCCACTCTTCCCTCAATGGGGACAGGGTACCACTGAAGCTTTCTTT.

The V and J genes are TRBV28 and TRBJ1-4; D perhaps matches TRBD1 (5 bases). This CDR3 region has 15 residues. CDR1 and CDR2 (germline): MDHEN, SYDVKM. Trimming stripped 1 base from V and 7 bases from J, with 13 bases between. The DNA for the CDR3 is TGTGCCAGCAGTTTATCTCGGGGGTATGGTGAAAAACTGTTTTTT. Amino acids: CASSLSRGYGEKLFF.

Of note for this clonotype: This clone may be a read error of a much larger clone one base away. This chain uses TRBV29-1 with TRBJ2-1; D is perhaps TRBD2 (5 bases). Germline loops: CDR1 SQVTM, CDR2 ANQGSEA. This CDR3 is built from 14 residues. Trimming left V 8 bases short and J 4 bases short, with 18 bases between. The CDR3 here is CSHSGRAEYNEQFF. CDR3 nucleotide sequence: TGCAGCCACTCTGGACGAGCGGAATACAATGAGCAGTTCTTC.

This clonotype was counted a few times. The chain is built from TRBV28 and TRBJ2-7, with D possibly TRBD1 on 5 matching bases. V was clipped by 8 bases and J by 1 base, with 15 bases between them. Germline V gene lookup returns CDR1 MDHEN and CDR2 SYDVKM. The CDR3 extends over 14 amino acids. The CDR3 spells CASHRWTRSYEQYF. CDR3 DNA: TGTGCCAGCCACCGATGGACAAGATCCTACGAGCAGTACTTC.

The genes are TRBV6-2 or TRBV6-3 and TRBJ1-2; D possibly corresponds to TRBD1 (6 bases). Per germline, CDR1 MNHEY and CDR2 SVGEGT. The CDR3 is made up of 15 amino acids. The V end was cut by 2 bases, the J end by 5 bases, with 15 bases between. The CDR3 sequence: CASSYALTGGYGYTF. CDR3 nucleotide sequence: TGTGCCAGCAGTTACGCCCTGACAGGAGGATATGGCTACACCTTC.

V usage is TRBV28 and J usage is TRBJ2-5, with 8 bases lining up with TRBD1. Germline V gene lookup returns CDR1 MDHEN and CDR2 SYDVKM. Losses at the gene ends were 3 bases for V and 5 bases for J; bases not matched to a gene: 8. The CDR3 runs to 15 residues. CDR3 protein: CASSFPGGYEETQYF. CDR3 nucleotides: TGTGCCAGCAGTTTCCCAGGGGGCTATGAGGAGACCCAGTACTTC.

This clonotype has only a few counts. The V gene is TRBV5-1, the J gene TRBJ2-1, with D possibly TRBD2 on 5 matching bases. The germline gives CDR1 SGHRS, CDR2 YFSETQ. Trimming left V 0 bases short and J 1 base short, with 14 bases between. This CDR3 region has 17 residues. The DNA for the CDR3 is TGCGCCAGCAGCTTGGTCCCGCCAGGCGGGTCCTACAATGAGCAGTTCTTC. Encoded protein: CASSLVPPGGSYNEQFF.

This chain uses TRBV9 with TRBJ2-7; D is perhaps TRBD2 (7 bases). Per germline, CDR1 SGDLS and CDR2 YYNGEE. The CDR3 has 13 residues. Trimming removed 0 bases at V and 12 bases at J, with 16 bases between. CDR3 in amino acids: CASSVGWGGAAYF. For the CDR3, the DNA is TGTGCCAGCAGCGTAGGTTGGGGGGGGGCCGCGTACTTC.

This clonotype has just one count. V and J are TRBV20-1 and TRBJ2-5; D unresolved. The end of the DNA is better explained by TRBJ2-7, so the J call may be wrong. The CDR3 loop spans 11 amino acids. In germline, CDR1 is DFQATT, CDR2 SNEGSKA (reference sequence). CDR3 sequence: CSAHLRLEQYF. The CDR3 region has the DNA TGCAGTGCCCACCTCAGGCTCGAGCAGTACTTC.

This sequence joins TRBV7-6 and TRBJ1-5, with D hard to call. The CDR3 is 16 residues long. V lost 2 bases, J lost 1 base, and 12 bases lay in between. Germline V gene data show CDR1 as SGHVS and CDR2 as FNYEAQ. DNA for the CDR3: TGTGCCAGCAGCTTAAATGCCTTCCAGAGCAATCAGCCCCAGCATTTT. This sequence encodes CASSLNAFQSNQPQHF.

The chain joins TRBV6-1 to TRBJ1-5; tentative D call: TRBD1 (5 bases). The CDR3 is 15 residues long. V shed 2 bases and J shed 3 bases, with 11 bases lying between them. Germline CDR1 is MNHNS and CDR2 is SASEGT. CDR3 region: CASSEMGGFNQPQHF. The CDR3 nucleotides read TGTGCCAGCAGTGAAATGGGGGGGTTCAATCAGCCCCAGCATTTT.

The CDR3 region is CASKRTEEDEQYF. The CDR3, as DNA: TGTGCCAGCAAACGAACCGAAGAGGACGAGCAGTACTTC. The chain couples TRBV12-3 or TRBV12-4 to TRBJ2-7; D gene uncertain. The CDR3 totals 13 residues. V was shortened by 7 bases and J by 5 bases, with 15 bases between the two germline ends.